This TCR beta chain was captured by sequencing in a study of blood T cell repertoires in COVID-19. Study information: Acute and convalescent COVID-19 samples came from the United States, Italy and Spain. T cells, B-cell-depleted T cells, or PBMCs provided the cDNA or gDNA that served as material.

The V segment lost 2 bases and the J segment 2 bases; nucleotides outside the gene matches: 10. The CDR3 contains 18 residues. Germline V gene data show CDR1 as KGHDR and CDR2 as SFDVKD. Per the original methods: For nucleated cells, counts were estimated from reference gene primer amplification. Libraries were prepared by immunoSEQ multiplex PCR; TCRdb keeps only in-frame clonotypes and omits some of them. The DNA was the basis for D and trimming; V, J and clone size are from that table. Among some 520,000 clones listed, roughly 87% were seen once. The sequence derives from a man between 18 and 29 years old with COVID-19, enrolled during active disease. The sequencing sample was made of peripheral blood. This chain joins TRBV24-1 and TRBJ2-5, with TRBD1 matching over 10 bases. The CDR3 reads CATSDSTDRGRSQETQYF. CDR3 coding DNA: TGTGCCACCAGTGATTCGACAGACAGGGGGCGTAGTCAAGAGACCCAGTACTTC.